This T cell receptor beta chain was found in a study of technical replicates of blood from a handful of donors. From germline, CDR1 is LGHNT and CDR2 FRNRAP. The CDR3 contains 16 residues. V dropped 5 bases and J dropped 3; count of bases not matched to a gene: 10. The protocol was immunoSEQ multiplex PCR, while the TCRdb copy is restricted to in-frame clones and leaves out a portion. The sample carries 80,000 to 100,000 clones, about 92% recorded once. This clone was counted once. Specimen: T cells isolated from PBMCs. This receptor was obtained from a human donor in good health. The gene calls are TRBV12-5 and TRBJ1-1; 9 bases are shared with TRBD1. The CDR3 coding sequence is TGTGCTAGTGGTACGAACAGGGGGCGCGGGGACACTGAAGCTTTCTTT. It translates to CASGTNRGRGDTEAFF.